The clone carrying this TCR beta chain was seen more than once but under ten times. These data belong to a study of T cells after yellow fever vaccination. The V gene end was trimmed by 4 bases and the J gene end by 3 bases; junction bases not matched to a gene: 8. This CDR3 region has 18 residues. Germline values: CDR1 SGHKS, CDR2 YYEKEE (reference sequence). TCRdb re-derived calls from the 5' RACE reads in MiXCR, one entry per CDR3 protein. Of 300,000 to 350,000 distinct CDR3 sequences listed, under 5% are singletons. This clonotype was sampled from a man younger than 35 who received the YFV17D yellow fever vaccine. Source: PBMCs, taken 5 days after the yellow fever booster vaccination. The chain uses TRBV5-5 and TRBJ2-4; 15 bases are shared with TRBD2. In DNA form, the CDR3 reads TGTGCCAGCAGCACGGGACTAGCGGGGGGCCCCGACAAAAACATTCAGTACTTC. Translation gives CASSTGLAGGPDKNIQYF.